This T cell receptor (beta chain) was identified during a study of Ad26.COV2.S vaccination and SARS-CoV-2 variants. Stated treatment: some 20 received Ad26.COV2.S at low or high dose, single or two shots; about 5 received placebo; per-sample allocation not given. Sampling happened 63 days after the first vaccine or placebo injection. Here immunoSEQ multiplex PCR was the method, and the copy in TCRdb shows in-frame clones only, minus some. The sample lists approximately 300,000 clones, roughly 86% seen once, with around 2% in the top ten. CDR1 SGHNT and CDR2 YENEEA come from the germline V gene. Trimming took 5 bases from V and 5 from J, leaving 18 bases between them. CDR3 length equals 16 residues.

V is TRBV11-3 and J is TRBJ2-2, with D perhaps matching TRBD1 (5 bases). Sample: peripheral blood, taken in a trial of Ad26.COV2.S vaccine versus placebo. The TCR sequence derives from a person aged 18-65 years who received the Ad26.COV2.S COVID-19 vaccine or a placebo. Here the CDR3 DNA reads TGTGCCAGCAGCACCAGCCCCGACAGCCTAACCGGGGAGCTGTTTTTT. Amino acids: CASSTSPDSLTGELFF. Together with reference TRBV11-3 and TRBJ2-2, the CDR3 gives the full variable domain: EAGVVQSPRYKIIEKKQPVAFWCNPISGHNTLYWYLQNLGQGPELLIRYENEEAVDDSQLPKDRFSAERLKGVDSTLKIQPAELGDSAVYLCASSTSPDSLTGELFFGEGSRLTVL.